This note documents a single T cell receptor beta chain sequence. The antigen is unknown. The source of the sample is a study of shared clonotypes between healthy human individuals. Study conclusions and caveats: Non-shared clonotypes displayed generation probabilities falling below those of clonotypes present in all four donors.

Deep-level running was used for the assay. Evenly divided among several immunoSEQ plates was the genomic DNA of each subset. Repertoires were generated with immunoSEQ multiplex PCR, while TCRdb's copy carries only in-frame clones and drops some. The sample carries roughly 500,000 clones, about 96% recorded once. Unmatched junction bases numbered 6, after V lost 0 bases and J lost 7 bases. Germline loops: CDR1 SGHKS, CDR2 YYEKEE (reference sequence). The CDR3 length is 16 residues. Division of CD4+ cells produced a CD45RA+ naive subset and a CD45RA-negative memory subset. The sequenced sample was naive CD4+ T cells sorted from blood. Noted subset: CD45RA+ positively selected. This TCR came from a woman aged 25-40 years in good health. The rearrangement links TRBV5-5 to TRBJ2-1; 11 bases agree with TRBD2. The CDR3 DNA follows: TGTGCCAGCAGCTTGGGACTAGCGGGAACTTGGAATGAGCAGTTCTTC. Its protein is CASSLGLAGTWNEQFF.